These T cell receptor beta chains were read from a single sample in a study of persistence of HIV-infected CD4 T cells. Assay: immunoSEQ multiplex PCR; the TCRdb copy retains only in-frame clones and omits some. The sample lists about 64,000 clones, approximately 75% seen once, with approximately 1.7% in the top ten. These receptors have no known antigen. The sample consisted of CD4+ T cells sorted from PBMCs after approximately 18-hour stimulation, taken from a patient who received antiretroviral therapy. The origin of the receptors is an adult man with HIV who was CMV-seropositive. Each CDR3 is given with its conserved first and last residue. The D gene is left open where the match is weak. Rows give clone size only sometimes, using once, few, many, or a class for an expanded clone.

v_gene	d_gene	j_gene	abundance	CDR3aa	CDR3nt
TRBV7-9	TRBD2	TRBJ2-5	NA	CASSRDYLAEKETQYF	TGTGCCAGCAGCCGTGACTATCTAGCGGAAAAAGAGACCCAGTACTTC
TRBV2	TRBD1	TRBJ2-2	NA	CASRRTGQNTGELFF	TGTGCCAGCAGGAGGACAGGCCAGAACACCGGGGAGCTGTTTTTT
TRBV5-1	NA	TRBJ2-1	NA	CASSLGQGMGEQFF	TGCGCCAGCAGCTTGGGCCAGGGGATGGGTGAGCAGTTCTTC
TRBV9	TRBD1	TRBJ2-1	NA	CASSVEGQGGNEQFF	TGTGCCAGCAGCGTAGAGGGACAGGGGGGTAATGAGCAGTTCTTC
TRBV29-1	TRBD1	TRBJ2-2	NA	CSAVPGQGRYTGELFF	TGCAGCGCAGTACCGGGACAGGGACGATACACCGGGGAGCTGTTTTTT
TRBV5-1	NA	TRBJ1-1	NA	CASRGGFMNTEAFF	TGCGCCTCGAGGGGGGGCTTTATGAACACTGAAGCTTTCTTT
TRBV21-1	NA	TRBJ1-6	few	CASGHSYNSPLHF	TGTGCCAGCGGCCACTCCTATAATTCACCCCTCCACTTT
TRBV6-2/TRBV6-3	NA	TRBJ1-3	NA	CASSYRPNSGNTIYF	TGTGCCAGCAGTTACCGACCGAACTCTGGAAACACCATATATTTT
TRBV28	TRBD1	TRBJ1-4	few	CASTPAGTGHEKLFF	TGTGCCAGCACTCCCGCAGGGACAGGTCATGAAAAACTGTTTTTT
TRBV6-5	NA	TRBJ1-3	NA	CASRGSSGNTIYF	TGTGCCAGCAGGGGCAGCTCTGGAAACACCATATATTTT
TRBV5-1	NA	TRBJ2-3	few	CASSPGMSTDTQYF	TGCGCCAGCAGTCCTGGGATGAGCACAGATACGCAGTATTTT
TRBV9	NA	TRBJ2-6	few	CASSVGWGSVTGANVLTF	TGTGCCAGCAGCGTAGGCTGGGGGTCTGTCACTGGGGCCAACGTCCTGACTTTC
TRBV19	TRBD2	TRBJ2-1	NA	CASSISSGGASSYNEQFF	TGTGCCAGTAGTATTTCTAGCGGGGGAGCCAGCTCCTACAATGAGCAGTTCTTC
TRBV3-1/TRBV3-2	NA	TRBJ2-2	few	CASSQGNPGELFF	TGTGCCAGCAGCCAAGGTAACCCCGGGGAGCTGTTTTTT
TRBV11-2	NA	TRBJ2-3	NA	CASSLGLTDTQYF	TGTGCCAGCAGCTTAGGCCTCACAGATACGCAGTATTTT
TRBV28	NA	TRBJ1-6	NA	CASSPGLANSPLHF	TGTGCCAGCAGTCCGGGACTCGCCAACTCACCCCTCCACTTT
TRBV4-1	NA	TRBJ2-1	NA	CASSQETGAGREQFF	TGCGCCAGCAGCCAAGAGACGGGGGCCGGGCGGGAGCAGTTCTTC
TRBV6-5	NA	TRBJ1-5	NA	CASKQAANQPQHF	TGTGCCAGCAAACAGGCGGCAAATCAGCCCCAGCATTTT
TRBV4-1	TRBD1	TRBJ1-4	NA	CASSQSRTGGGEKLFF	TGCGCCAGCAGCCAATCGCGGACAGGGGGAGGTGAAAAACTGTTTTTT
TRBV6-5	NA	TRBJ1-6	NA	CASTPTGGISPLHF	TGTGCCAGCACCCCGACAGGAGGGATTTCACCCCTCCACTTT
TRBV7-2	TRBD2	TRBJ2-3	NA	CASSRTTRLAGGTDTQYF	TGTGCCAGCAGCCGGACAACTCGACTAGCGGGGGGCACAGATACGCAGTATTTT
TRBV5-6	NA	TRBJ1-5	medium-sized	CASTPPSNQPQHF	TGTGCCAGCACCCCCCCCAGCAATCAGCCCCAGCATTTT
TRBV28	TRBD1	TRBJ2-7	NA	CASSPYGTGDSYEQYF	TGTGCCAGCAGTCCCTATGGGACAGGGGACTCCTACGAGCAGTACTTC
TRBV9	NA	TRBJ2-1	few	CASSVDGGRVNEQFF	TGTGCCAGCAGCGTAGATGGGGGGCGCGTGAATGAGCAGTTCTTC
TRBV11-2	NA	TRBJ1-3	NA	CASSRYGSGNTIYF	TGTGCCAGCAGCCGTTATGGCTCTGGAAACACCATATATTTT
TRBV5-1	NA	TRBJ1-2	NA	CASSLARVGYGYTF	TGCGCCAGCAGCTTGGCCAGGGTAGGCTATGGCTACACCTTC
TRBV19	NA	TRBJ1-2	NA	CASSIGAGGPNYGYTF	TGTGCCAGTAGTATAGGGGCAGGAGGCCCTAACTATGGCTACACCTTC
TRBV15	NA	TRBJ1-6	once	CATSRDQGNSPLHF	TGTGCCACCAGCAGAGATCAGGGAAATTCACCCCTCCACTTT
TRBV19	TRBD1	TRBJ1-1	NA	CASLDRGWRNTEAFF	TGTGCCAGCCTAGACAGGGGTTGGAGAAACACTGAAGCTTTCTTT
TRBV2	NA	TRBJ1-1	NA	CASSLRQANTEAFF	TGTGCCAGCAGCCTCAGACAGGCGAACACTGAAGCTTTCTTT
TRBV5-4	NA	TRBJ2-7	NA	CASSHRGSYEQYF	TGTGCCAGCAGCCACCGAGGCTCCTACGAGCAGTACTTC
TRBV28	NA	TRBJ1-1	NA	CASSLRLGGAEAFF	TGTGCCAGCAGTTTACGATTGGGGGGCGCTGAAGCTTTCTTT
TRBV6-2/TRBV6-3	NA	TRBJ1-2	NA	CASSYWQSSNYGYTF	TGTGCCAGCAGTTACTGGCAGTCGAGCAACTATGGCTACACCTTC
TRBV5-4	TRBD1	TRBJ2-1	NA	CASSIRQGAFSYNEQFF	TGTGCCAGCAGCATACGACAGGGGGCGTTTTCCTACAATGAGCAGTTCTTC
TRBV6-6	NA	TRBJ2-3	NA	CASTQADTQYF	TGTGCCAGCACCCAGGCAGATACGCAGTATTTT
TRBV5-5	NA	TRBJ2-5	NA	CASSRALQETQYF	TGTGCCAGCAGCCGGGCCTTGCAGGAGACCCAGTACTTC
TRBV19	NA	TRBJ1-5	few	CASSPHEQPQHF	TGTGCCAGTAGTCCTCATGAACAGCCCCAGCATTTT
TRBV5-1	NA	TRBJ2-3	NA	CASSGGQYTDTQYF	TGCGCCAGCAGCGGCGGACAGTACACAGATACGCAGTATTTT
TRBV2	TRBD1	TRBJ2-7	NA	CASSVKGQSYEQYF	TGTGCCAGCAGTGTTAAGGGACAGAGCTACGAGCAGTACTTC
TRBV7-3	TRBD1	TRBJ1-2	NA	CASSLPGQGADYGYTF	TGTGCCAGCAGCTTACCGGGACAGGGGGCTGACTATGGCTACACCTTC
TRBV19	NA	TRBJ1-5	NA	CASSLLTQPQHF	TGTGCCAGTAGTTTACTGACTCAGCCCCAGCATTTT
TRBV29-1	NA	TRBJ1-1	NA	CSVGHRNTEAFF	TGCAGCGTGGGACACCGGAACACTGAAGCTTTCTTT
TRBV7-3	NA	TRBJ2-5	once	CASSLGGGSQETQYF	TGTGCCAGCAGCTTGGGTGGGGGCAGCCAAGAGACCCAGTACTTC
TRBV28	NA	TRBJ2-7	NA	CASSIPGHYYEQYF	TGTGCCAGCAGTATACCGGGACATTACTACGAGCAGTACTTC
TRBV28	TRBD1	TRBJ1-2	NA	CASSSPAGTGEGYTF	TGTGCCAGCAGTTCCCCGGCCGGGACAGGAGAAGGCTACACCTTC
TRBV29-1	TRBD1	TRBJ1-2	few	CSVAGQGAYGYTF	TGCAGCGTGGCGGGACAGGGGGCTTATGGCTACACCTTC
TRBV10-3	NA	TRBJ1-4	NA	CAISESKGNEKLFF	TGTGCCATCAGTGAGTCGAAGGGTAATGAAAAACTGTTTTTT
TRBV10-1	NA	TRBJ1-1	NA	CASSENQDTYEAFF	TGCGCCAGCAGTGAGAATCAAGACACATATGAAGCTTTCTTT
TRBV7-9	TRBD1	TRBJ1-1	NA	CASSLGQGWGTEAFF	TGTGCCAGCAGCTTGGGACAGGGCTGGGGGACTGAAGCTTTCTTT